A selection of T cell receptor beta chains follows, all from one sample in a study of blood T cells in healthy people across ages. TCRdb processed the 5' RACE reads anew with MiXCR; each CDR3 protein has one entry. Of approximately 900,000 distinct CDR3 sequences detected, roughly 48% appear once; the ten largest clones hold 13%. The material sequenced was blood. Receptors originate from a man aged 25 to 40 in good health. Both conserved end residues are part of each CDR3. The D gene is left open where the match is weak. Not every row has a clone size; where given, it reads once, few, many or a size class.

j_call	d_call	clone_size	v_call	cdr3_aa	cdr3_nt
TRBJ2-1	-	-	TRBV10-3	CAISSGTNTNNEQFF	TGTGCCATCAGTTCCGGGACGAATACAAACAATGAGCAGTTCTTC
TRBJ2-1	-	-	TRBV4-1	CASSYGGGGSKDSEFF	TGCGCCAGCAGCTACGGAGGAGGTGGTTCCAAGGATTCGGAGTTCTTC
TRBJ2-5	TRBD2	-	TRBV5-1	CASSYGLAAYQETQYF	TGCGCCAGCAGCTACGGACTAGCGGCGTACCAAGAGACCCAGTACTTC
TRBJ2-6	TRBD1	-	TRBV29-1	CSVLQGATGANVLTF	TGCAGCGTCCTACAGGGGGCGACGGGGGCCAACGTCCTGACTTTC
TRBJ1-5	-	few	TRBV28	CASSPLDRRSQPQHF	TGTGCCAGCAGTCCGCTAGACAGGAGAAGTCAGCCCCAGCATTTT
TRBJ2-3	TRBD2	-	TRBV7-2	CASSLFSGNTDTQYF	TGTGCCAGCAGCTTGTTTAGCGGGAACACAGATACGCAGTATTTT
TRBJ1-5	-	few	TRBV30	CAWSAGGNQPQHF	TGTGCCTGGAGTGCAGGGGGCAATCAGCCCCAGCATTTT
TRBJ2-7	-	-	TRBV3-1	CASSQEWSRAEYF	TGTGCCAGCAGCCAAGAGTGGAGTCGAGCGGAGTACTTC
TRBJ2-3	TRBD1	-	TRBV12-3/TRBV12-4	CASGDRAPDTQYF	TGTGCCAGTGGGGACAGGGCCCCAGATACGCAGTATTTT
TRBJ1-4	-	-	TRBV2	CASTRTLPTNEKLFF	TGTGCCAGCACGAGGACACTACCAACTAATGAAAAACTGTTTTTT
TRBJ1-2	-	-	TRBV6-2/TRBV6-3	CASRSTGTNYGYTF	TGTGCCAGCAGGAGTACAGGAACCAACTATGGCTACACCTTC
TRBJ2-7	-	-	TRBV28	CASSLRDRRSSYEQYF	TGTGCCAGCAGTTTACGAGACAGGAGAAGCTCCTACGAGCAGTACTTC
TRBJ2-3	-	-	TRBV10-3	CAISDGGANTDTQYF	TGTGCCATCAGTGATGGCGGGGCGAACACAGATACGCAGTATTTT
TRBJ1-3	-	-	TRBV7-2	CASSSEGGTLSGNTIYF	TGTGCCAGCAGCTCAGAAGGCGGGACACTCTCTGGAAACACCATATATTTT
TRBJ2-7	TRBD2	-	TRBV20-1	CSAQWTSGAYEQYF	TGCAGTGCTCAGTGGACTAGCGGGGCGTACGAGCAGTACTTC
TRBJ2-5	-	few	TRBV27	CASSFRDLGEQYF	TGTGCCAGCAGTTTCCGGGACTTGGGTGAGCAGTACTTC
TRBJ2-1	-	few	TRBV3-1	CASSQAREDYNEQFF	TGTGCCAGCAGCCAAGCCAGGGAAGATTACAATGAGCAGTTCTTC
TRBJ2-7	TRBD1	many	TRBV6-2/TRBV6-3	CASSYGVDRSSYEQYF	TGTGCCAGCAGTTATGGAGTGGACAGGTCTTCCTACGAGCAGTACTTC
TRBJ1-6	-	-	TRBV3-1	CASSQGRGRAPLHF	TGTGCCAGCAGCCAAGGTCGAGGCAGGGCACCCCTCCACTTT
TRBJ2-7	TRBD1	few	TRBV6-1	CASSEGGQGDSYEQYF	TGTGCCAGCAGTGAAGGAGGACAGGGGGACTCCTACGAGCAGTACTTC
TRBJ1-6	-	-	TRBV7-2	CASSLDGGSYNSPLHF	TGTGCCAGCAGCTTAGACGGAGGCTCCTATAATTCACCCCTCCACTTT
TRBJ2-7	-	-	TRBV7-8	CASSYDLGSEQYF	TGTGCCAGCAGCTACGACCTAGGGAGCGAGCAGTACTTC
TRBJ2-7	TRBD2	few	TRBV27	CASSLSRPSGVAYEQYF	TGTGCCAGCAGTTTATCCCGGCCTAGCGGGGTTGCCTACGAGCAGTACTTC
TRBJ2-3	-	few	TRBV4-2	CELRLSQYF	TGTGAACTCCGGCTATCGCAGTATTTT
TRBJ2-7	-	-	TRBV27	CASSLSGTIYEQYF	TGTGCCAGCAGTTTATCGGGGACAATCTACGAGCAGTACTTC
TRBJ2-5	-	few	TRBV27	CASSFQLRETQYF	TGTGCCAGCAGTTTTCAGCTTCGAGAGACCCAGTACTTC
TRBJ2-5	TRBD2	once	TRBV4-2	CASSPRGAGVQETQYF	TGTGCCAGCAGCCCCCGGGGAGCGGGGGTTCAAGAGACCCAGTACTTC
TRBJ2-1	-	-	TRBV24-1	CATSDSVRYNEQFF	TGTGCCACCAGTGATTCAGTCAGGTACAATGAGCAGTTCTTC
TRBJ2-3	-	-	TRBV6-4	CASSEAGFTDTQYF	TGTGCCAGCAGTGAAGCCGGCTTCACAGATACGCAGTATTTT
TRBJ1-1	-	-	TRBV5-1	CASTSEGTEAFF	TGCGCCAGCACTTCCGAAGGCACTGAAGCTTTCTTT
TRBJ2-1	TRBD1	few	TRBV10-3	CANRGQGYNEQFF	TGTGCCAACCGGGGACAGGGGTACAATGAGCAGTTCTTC
TRBJ1-1	-	-	TRBV7-2	CASSPLGGRNTEAFF	TGTGCCAGCAGCCCCCTGGGCGGCAGGAACACTGAAGCTTTCTTT
TRBJ1-2	-	once	TRBV7-9	CASSLGEVIGEDGYTF	TGTGCCAGCAGCTTAGGAGAAGTGATAGGGGAAGATGGCTACACCTTC
TRBJ2-1	TRBD2	few	TRBV2	CASSLLAGINNEQFF	TGTGCCAGCAGCCTACTAGCGGGGATAAACAATGAGCAGTTCTTC
TRBJ2-4	-	many	TRBV7-2	CASSLDPTGIGNIQYF	TGTGCCAGCAGCTTAGATCCCACAGGGATTGGAAACATTCAGTACTTC
TRBJ2-1	-	-	TRBV5-1	CASSLGGGLSYNEQFF	TGCGCCAGCAGCTTGGGTGGGGGACTCTCCTACAATGAGCAGTTCTTC
TRBJ2-5	TRBD2	few	TRBV20-1	CSAGLVVGQETQYF	TGCAGTGCTGGACTAGTGGTCGGCCAAGAGACCCAGTACTTC
TRBJ2-1	TRBD1	few	TRBV12-3/TRBV12-4	CASGGQGTNEQFF	TGTGCCAGCGGCGGACAGGGAACCAATGAGCAGTTCTTC
TRBJ2-1	TRBD2	-	TRBV11-2	CASSLGLAVSYNEQFF	TGTGCCAGCAGCCTGGGACTAGCGGTCTCCTACAATGAGCAGTTCTTC
TRBJ2-1	-	-	TRBV4-2	CASSQDLTAHHNEQFF	TGTGCCAGCAGCCAAGATCTTACAGCCCACCACAATGAGCAGTTCTTC